Presented here are 4 T cell receptor beta chains from one specimen sequenced in a study of human T cells and chemical hapten exposure (dated by TCRdb to the early 2020s). Library preparation attached unique molecular identifiers to individual cDNA molecules for quantitative, reproducible TCR counting. The raw public reads went through TCRdb reprocessing: fastp at Q25, MiXCR clone calling, in-frame beta chains kept. CDR3 protein duplicates are merged, each entry listing the most common genes and DNA. Across this sample there are roughly 120,000 distinct CDR3 sequences, with 8.5% seen only once. The ten most abundant clones make up approximately 1.4% of the sample. Total RNA was isolated from unfractionated whole blood collected in Tempus Blood RNA tubes. The material sequenced was whole blood. The receptors stem from a human donor in good health. Some clones in this sample may be carry-over from other donors' samples. Donor details come from another sample of the same person, matched by shared clones.

This clonotype was recorded at least ten times. The chain couples TRBV7-9 to TRBJ2-5, with a weak D call TRBD2 (6 bases). The germline gives CDR1 SEHNR, CDR2 FQNEAQ (reference sequence). V lost 4 bases to trimming and J lost 5 bases, with 14 bases between them. The CDR3 extends over 14 amino acids. The chain's CDR3 is CASSSPGAKETQYF. The CDR3 DNA reads TGTGCCAGCAGCTCACCGGGAGCCAAGGAGACCCAGTACTTC.

This clonotype has more than one count but fewer than ten. V gene TRBV20-1 combines with J gene TRBJ2-4; 7 bases fit TRBD2. Losses at the gene ends were 5 bases for V and 2 bases for J; bases not matched to a gene: 3. The CDR3 spans 13 residues. CDR1 and CDR2 from the germline V gene are DFQATT and SNEGSKA (reference sequence). CDR3 coding DNA: TGCAGTGCTGGGGGGGGGACCAAAAACATTCAGTACTTC. Residues: CSAGGGTKNIQYF.

The table lists this clonotype with many counts. The chain is built from TRBV29-1 and TRBJ2-2; D ambiguous. This CDR3 spans 12 amino acids. Deletions cut 1 base from V and 10 bases from J, with 10 bases between. Germline assignment: CDR1 SQVTM and CDR2 ANQGSEA. CDR3 in amino acids: CSVEVQRQELFF. In nucleotides, the CDR3 is TGCAGCGTTGAAGTTCAAAGGCAGGAGCTGTTTTTT.

This clonotype was detected ten times or more. The chain uses TRBV28 and TRBJ1-1; 8 nucleotides agree with TRBD1. Germline lookup yields CDR1 MDHEN and CDR2 SYDVKM. This CDR3 comprises 14 residues. V shed 7 bases and J 1 base; nucleotides not matched to a gene: 5. In nucleotides, the CDR3 is TGTGCCAGCAATCCAGACAGGGGGAACACTGAAGCTTTCTTT. Translation gives CASNPDRGNTEAFF.